A selection of T cell receptor beta chains follows, all from one sample in a study of beta chain features in type 1 diabetes. Produced via immunoSEQ multiplex PCR; TCRdb's table is partial and in-frame only. The top ten hold roughly 0.025% of the sample, which has 900,000 or so clones, roughly a sixth seen once. Specimen: naive CD4+ T cells from blood. The receptors were sampled from a woman in her late teens or twenties in good health. Both conserved end residues are part of each CDR3. The order of the fields is clone size, D gene, J gene, V gene, CDR3 DNA, CDR3 protein. A D gene is named only where the DNA matches it firmly. A row's size may be missing; if present it is once, few, many or a size class.

few | . | TRBJ2-7 | TRBV11-2 | TGTGCCAGCAACGGGGGCCCAGGGAACGAGCAGTACTTC | CASNGGPGNEQYF
few | . | TRBJ1-4 | TRBV18 | TGTGCCAGCTCACCAAGCACCACTCAAAAACTGTTTTTT | CASSPSTTQKLFF
. | . | TRBJ1-2 | TRBV6-1 | TGTGCCAGCAGTGATGGACTGACCTATGGCTACACCTTC | CASSDGLTYGYTF
. | TRBD1 | TRBJ1-5 | TRBV27 | TGTGCCAGCAGCCTACAGGGGAGCAATCAGCCCCAGCATTTT | CASSLQGSNQPQHF
. | . | TRBJ2-3 | TRBV6-6 | TGTGCCAGCAGGCAACAGGGTGTAAGGACAGATACGCAGTATTTT | CASRQQGVRTDTQYF
few | . | TRBJ2-1 | TRBV7-2 | TGTGCCAGCAGCTTATTAGCCGCCTACAATGAGCAGTTCTTC | CASSLLAAYNEQFF
few | . | TRBJ2-3 | TRBV5-4 | TGTGCCAGCAGCCCTAGGACTGCCAGCACAGATACGCAGTATTTT | CASSPRTASTDTQYF
few | . | TRBJ1-2 | TRBV27 | TGTGCCAGCAGTTTATCGGTGGGCTTCGGCTACACCTTC | CASSLSVGFGYTF
few | TRBD1 | TRBJ2-7 | TRBV4-2 | TGTGCCAGCAGCCCCCCCGCCGGGACAGGAGCCTACGAGCAGTACTTC | CASSPPAGTGAYEQYF
few | . | TRBJ2-7 | TRBV25-1 | TGTGCCAGCAGTGACTACAGGGTCCATACGCAGTACTTC | CASSDYRVHTQYF
few | . | TRBJ1-2 | TRBV18 | TGTGCCAGCTCGTTCAGGGACGGCGGCTACACCTTC | CASSFRDGGYTF
. | . | TRBJ2-7 | TRBV7-2 | TGTGCCAGCTCTTTAGTACAGCCCCGGGACGAGCAGTACTTC | CASSLVQPRDEQYF
few | . | TRBJ1-2 | TRBV7-9 | TGTGCCAGCAGCTTCGCGGGGGGCCCGATGGGCTACACCTTC | CASSFAGGPMGYTF
few | . | TRBJ1-5 | TRBV6-5 | TGTGCCAGCAGTTTGGTTGGGGATCAGCCCCAGCATTTT | CASSLVGDQPQHF
. | TRBD1 | TRBJ1-1 | TRBV28 | TGTGCCAGCAGTTTTTCGGACAGGCCGAACACTGAAGCTTTCTTT | CASSFSDRPNTEAFF
. | . | TRBJ2-7 | TRBV11-2 | TGTGCCAGCAGCCACAGGGAGAGAACAGGATTCTACGAGCAGTACTTC | CASSHRERTGFYEQYF
. | TRBD1 | TRBJ2-1 | TRBV18 | TGTGCCAGCTCACCCCAGACAGGGAGCAATGAGCAGTTCTTC | CASSPQTGSNEQFF
many | TRBD1 | TRBJ2-7 | TRBV10-3 | TGTGCCATCAGCCCGACAGGGTACGAGCAGTACTTC | CAISPTGYEQYF
. | . | TRBJ2-3 | TRBV28 | TGTGCCAGCAGCCCCACAGAGGGTAAGCGGACAGATACGCAGTATTTT | CASSPTEGKRTDTQYF
. | . | TRBJ2-7 | TRBV2 | TGTGCCAGCAGTGTAATATGGCTAAAACGCCACGAGCAGTACTTC | CASSVIWLKRHEQYF
few | . | TRBJ2-1 | TRBV29-1 | TGCAGCGTGCGCCCGTACAATGAGCAGTTCTTC | CSVRPYNEQFF
few | TRBD1 | TRBJ1-2 | TRBV7-9 | TGTGCCAGCAGCCGGGACAGAATCTCGAGCGGCTACACCTTC | CASSRDRISSGYTF
. | TRBD2 | TRBJ2-7 | TRBV10-3 | TGTGCCATCGGGACTAGCGGTTCCTACGAGCAGTACTTC | CAIGTSGSYEQYF
. | . | TRBJ2-4 | TRBV4-3 | TGCGCCAGCAGCCAAGAGACAGGAGATATATACATTCAGTACTTC | CASSQETGDIYIQYF
. | . | TRBJ2-7 | TRBV10-1 | TGCGCCAGCAGTCCAACCCCGGGGTTCGAGCAGTACTTC | CASSPTPGFEQYF
few | . | TRBJ2-3 | TRBV11-2 | TGTGCCAGCAGCTTGACCACAGATACGCAGTATTTT | CASSLTTDTQYF
. | TRBD1 | TRBJ2-1 | TRBV7-2 | TGTGCCAGCAGCTACCAACCGGGACAGGGCTTAGGTGAGCAGTTCTTC | CASSYQPGQGLGEQFF
few | . | TRBJ1-5 | TRBV10-3 | TGTGCCATCGGACCAGGGGTACCCAATCAGCCCCAGCATTTT | CAIGPGVPNQPQHF
. | . | TRBJ2-1 | TRBV4-2 | TGTGCCAGCAGCCAAGGGGTTAGCTTCGTGGTCAATGAGCAGTTCTTC | CASSQGVSFVVNEQFF
few | TRBD2 | TRBJ2-1 | TRBV18 | TGTGCCAGCTCAGGACGGTTGACTAGCGTTGGAGATGAGCAGTTCTTC | CASSGRLTSVGDEQFF
. | TRBD1 | TRBJ1-2 | TRBV23-1 | TGCGCCAGCAGTGCCCGACAGGGGGATGGCTACACCTTC | CASSARQGDGYTF
. | TRBD1 | TRBJ1-1 | TRBV18 | TGTGCCAGCTCACCTAGACAGGGGAGAGGAATCACTGAAGCTTTCTTT | CASSPRQGRGITEAFF
. | TRBD2 | TRBJ2-7 | TRBV18 | TGTGCCAGCTCACCAGGGACTAGCGACTACGAGCAGTACTTC | CASSPGTSDYEQYF
few | . | TRBJ1-1 | TRBV12-5 | TGTGCTAGTGCGAGACGTTCCACTGAAGCTTTCTTT | CASARRSTEAFF
. | TRBD2 | TRBJ2-3 | TRBV4-1 | TGCGCCAGCAGCCAAGTACTAGCGGGAGGACCATCACGATATACGCAGTATTTT | CASSQVLAGGPSRYTQYF
few | . | TRBJ2-6 | TRBV18 | TGTGCCAGCTCGCAGACCCCTACGGCTGGGGCCAACGTCCTGACTTTC | CASSQTPTAGANVLTF
few | . | TRBJ2-3 | TRBV11-1 | TGTGCCAGCAGCTTAGATCACAGCACAGATACGCAGTATTTT | CASSLDHSTDTQYF
. | . | TRBJ2-2 | TRBV28 | TGTGCCAGCAGGCCCAGACCCAACACCGGGGAGCTGTTTTTT | CASRPRPNTGELFF
few | TRBD1 | TRBJ2-5 | TRBV7-9 | TGTGCCAGCACCCCGGAACAGGGGCTGGAGACCCAGTACTTC | CASTPEQGLETQYF
. | TRBD2 | TRBJ2-3 | TRBV19 | TGTGCCAGTAAAAACCCAGGACTAGGCAGCGCCGTTACGCAGTATTTT | CASKNPGLGSAVTQYF
few | TRBD2 | TRBJ2-1 | TRBV15 | TGTGCCACCAGTCGGGAGGGCTACAATGAGCAGTTCTTC | CATSREGYNEQFF
. | TRBD2 | TRBJ2-1 | TRBV7-8 | TGTGCCAGCAGCCATACTAGCGGCGTGCCACGTGAGCAGTTCTTC | CASSHTSGVPREQFF
few | . | TRBJ2-1 | TRBV6-4 | TGTGCCAGCAGTGAGACGGGGAGCCCCAACAATGAGCAGTTCTTC | CASSETGSPNNEQFF
many | . | TRBJ2-5 | TRBV10-3 | TGTGCCATCAGTGAGCGGGAGACCCAGTACTTC | CAISERETQYF
. | . | TRBJ1-2 | TRBV6-5 | TGTGCCAGCGGCCGGGACGCCTATGGGGAGCCTATGTTC | CASGRDAYGEPMF
. | TRBD1 | TRBJ1-5 | TRBV6-6 | TGTGCCAGCAGCCTTACCGGGACAGGGATACAGCCCCAGCATTTT | CASSLTGTGIQPQHF
. | TRBD1 | TRBJ1-5 | TRBV28 | TGTGCCAGCAGTTTTGCTCTCGGGGACTGGGGTAAGACAGGGGGAAGAGAGCAGCCCCAGCATTTT | CASSFALGDWGKTGGREQPQHF
. | . | TRBJ2-3 | TRBV5-4 | TGTGCCAGCAGCAAGAGGCTAGGGGGTTCAGATACGCAGTATTTT | CASSKRLGGSDTQYF
. | TRBD1 | TRBJ1-5 | TRBV28 | TGTGCCAGCAGTCCCCCGGGACAGGGGGCAGGTCAGCCCCAGCATTTT | CASSPPGQGAGQPQHF
. | . | TRBJ1-2 | TRBV15 | TGTGCCACCAGCAGAAGTGGGGTCAACTATGGCTACACCTTC | CATSRSGVNYGYTF
. | . | TRBJ1-1 | TRBV14 | TGTGCCAGCAGCCAAGCCCCACGGGGAGGCACTGAAGCTTTCTTT | CASSQAPRGGTEAFF
few | . | TRBJ2-7 | TRBV5-4 | TGTGCCAGCAGCTTTGCAGATTCCTACGAGCAGTACTTC | CASSFADSYEQYF